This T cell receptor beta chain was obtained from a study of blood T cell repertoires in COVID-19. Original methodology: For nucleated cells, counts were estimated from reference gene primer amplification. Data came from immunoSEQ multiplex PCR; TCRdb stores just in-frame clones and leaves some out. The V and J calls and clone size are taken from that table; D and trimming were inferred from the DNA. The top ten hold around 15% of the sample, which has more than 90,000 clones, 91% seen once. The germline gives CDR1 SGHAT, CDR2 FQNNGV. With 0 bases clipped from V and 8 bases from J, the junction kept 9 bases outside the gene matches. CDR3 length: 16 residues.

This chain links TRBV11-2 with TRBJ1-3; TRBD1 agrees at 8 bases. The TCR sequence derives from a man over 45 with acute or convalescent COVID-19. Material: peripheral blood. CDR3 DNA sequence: TGTGCCAGCAGCTTAGATTTAGGACAGGGAGAATACACCATATATTTT. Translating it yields CASSLDLGQGEYTIYF.